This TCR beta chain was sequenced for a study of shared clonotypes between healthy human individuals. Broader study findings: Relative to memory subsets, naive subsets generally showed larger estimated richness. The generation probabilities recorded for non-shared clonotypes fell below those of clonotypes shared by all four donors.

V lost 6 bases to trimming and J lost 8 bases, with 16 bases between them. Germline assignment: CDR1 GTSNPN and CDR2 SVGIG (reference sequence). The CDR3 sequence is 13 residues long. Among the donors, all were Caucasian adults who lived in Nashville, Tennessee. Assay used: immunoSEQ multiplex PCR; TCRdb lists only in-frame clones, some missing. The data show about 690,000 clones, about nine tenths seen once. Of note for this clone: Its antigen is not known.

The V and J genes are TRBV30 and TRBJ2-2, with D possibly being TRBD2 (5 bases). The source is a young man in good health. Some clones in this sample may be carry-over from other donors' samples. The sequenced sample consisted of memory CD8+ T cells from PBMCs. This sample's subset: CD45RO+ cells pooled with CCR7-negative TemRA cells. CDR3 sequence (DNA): TGTGCCTGCCACGGACTCCTTGAGGGGGAGCTGTTTTTT. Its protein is CACHGLLEGELFF.